This TCR beta chain is drawn from a study of control samples from healthy donors and cancer patients. The assay was immunoSEQ multiplex PCR, and TCRdb's table has in-frame clones only and misses some. The data contain approximately 100,000 clones, roughly 92% of them singletons. The CDR3 runs 12 residues. Germline CDR1 reads ENHRY; CDR2 reads SYGVKD. V was trimmed by 8 bases and J by 7 bases, leaving 14 bases between them. This receptor was identified in a human donor in good health. The donor label of this sample is uncertain. J is TRBJ1-1 and V is TRBV10-3, with D maybe TRBD1 (5 bases). Source material: blood. The chain's CDR3 is CAIGQDGGEAFF. The CDR3 DNA reads as TGTGCCATCGGCCAGGATGGGGGTGAAGCTTTCTTT.